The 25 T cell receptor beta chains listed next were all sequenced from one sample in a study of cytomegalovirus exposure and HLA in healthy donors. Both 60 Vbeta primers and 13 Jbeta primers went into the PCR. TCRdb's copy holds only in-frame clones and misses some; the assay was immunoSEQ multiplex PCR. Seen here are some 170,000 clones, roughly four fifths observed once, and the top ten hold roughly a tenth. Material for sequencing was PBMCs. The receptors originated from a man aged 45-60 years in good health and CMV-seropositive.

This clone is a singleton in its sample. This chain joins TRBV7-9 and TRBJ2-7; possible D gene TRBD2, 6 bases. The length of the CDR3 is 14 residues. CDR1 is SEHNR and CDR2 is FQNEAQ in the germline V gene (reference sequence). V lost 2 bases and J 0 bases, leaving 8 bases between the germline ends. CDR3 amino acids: CASSLSGVSYEQYF. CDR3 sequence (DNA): TGTGCCAGCAGCTTATCGGGGGTCTCCTACGAGCAGTACTTC.

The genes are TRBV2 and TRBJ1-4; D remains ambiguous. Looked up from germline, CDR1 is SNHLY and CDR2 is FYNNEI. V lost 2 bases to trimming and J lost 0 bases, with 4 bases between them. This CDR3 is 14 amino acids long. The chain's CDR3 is CASSEQSTNEKLFF. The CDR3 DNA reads TGTGCCAGCAGTGAACAGTCAACTAATGAAAAACTGTTTTTT.

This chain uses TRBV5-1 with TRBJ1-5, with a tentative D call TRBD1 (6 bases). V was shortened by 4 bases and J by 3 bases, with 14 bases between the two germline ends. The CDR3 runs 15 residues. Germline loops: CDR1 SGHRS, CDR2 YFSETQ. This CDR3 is CASSPQGISNQPQHF. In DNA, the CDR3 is TGCGCCAGCAGCCCCCAGGGGATTTCCAATCAGCCCCAGCATTTT.

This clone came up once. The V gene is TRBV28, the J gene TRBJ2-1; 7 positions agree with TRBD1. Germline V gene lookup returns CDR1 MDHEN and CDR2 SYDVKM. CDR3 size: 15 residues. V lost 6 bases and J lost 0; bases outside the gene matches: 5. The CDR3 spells CASRLQGISYNEQFF. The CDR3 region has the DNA TGTGCCAGCAGATTACAGGGGATCTCCTACAATGAGCAGTTCTTC. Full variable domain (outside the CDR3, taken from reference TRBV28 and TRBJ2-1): DVKVTQSSRYLVKRTGEKVFLECVQDMDHENMFWYRQDPGLGLRLIYFSYDVKMKEKGDIPEGYSVSREKKERFSLILESASTNQTSMYLCASRLQGISYNEQFFGPGTRLTVL.

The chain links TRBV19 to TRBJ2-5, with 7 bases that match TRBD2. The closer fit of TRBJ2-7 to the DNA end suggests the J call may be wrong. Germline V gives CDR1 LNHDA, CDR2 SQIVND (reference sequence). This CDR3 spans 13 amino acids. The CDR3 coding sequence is TGTGCCAGTAACCCAGCGGGGCGCCACGAGCAGTACTTC. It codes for CASNPAGRHEQYF.

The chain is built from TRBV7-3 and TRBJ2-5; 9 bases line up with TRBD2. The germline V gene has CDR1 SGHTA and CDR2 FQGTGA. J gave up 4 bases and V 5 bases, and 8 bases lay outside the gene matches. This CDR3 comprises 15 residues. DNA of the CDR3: TGTGCCAGCAGCCGGAGCGGGGGGCGGGGAGAGACCCAGTACTTC. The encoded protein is CASSRSGGRGETQYF. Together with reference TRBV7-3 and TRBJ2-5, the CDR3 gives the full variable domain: GAGVSQTPSNKVTEKGKYVELRCDPISGHTALYWYRQSLGQGPEFLIYFQGTGAADDSGLPNDRFFAVRPEGSVSTLKIQRTERGDSAVYLCASSRSGGRGETQYFGPGTRLLVL.

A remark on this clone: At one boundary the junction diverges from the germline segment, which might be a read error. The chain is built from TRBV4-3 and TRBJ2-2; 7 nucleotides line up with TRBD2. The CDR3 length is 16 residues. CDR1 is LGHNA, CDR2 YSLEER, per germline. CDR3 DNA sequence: TGCGCCAGCAGCCAAGATCGTACTAGCGAACACCGGGGAGCTGTTTTT. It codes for CASSQDRTSEHRGAVF.

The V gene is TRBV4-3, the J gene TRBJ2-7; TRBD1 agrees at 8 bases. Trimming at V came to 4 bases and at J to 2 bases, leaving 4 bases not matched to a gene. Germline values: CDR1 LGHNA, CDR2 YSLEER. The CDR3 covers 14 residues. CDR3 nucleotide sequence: TGCGCCAGCAGCCCAGGACAGGGTGCCTACGAGCAGTACTTC. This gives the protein CASSPGQGAYEQYF.

The CDR3 DNA follows: TGTGCCAGCACCAGTGGGGGCGGAGCTTACAATGAGCAGTTCTTC. As protein: CASTSGGGAYNEQFF. The chain carries TRBV28 and TRBJ2-1; D perhaps matches TRBD1 (6 bases). This CDR3 contains 15 residues. Deletions cut 7 bases from V and 4 bases from J, with 17 bases between. Per the germline V gene, CDR1 is MDHEN and CDR2 is SYDVKM.

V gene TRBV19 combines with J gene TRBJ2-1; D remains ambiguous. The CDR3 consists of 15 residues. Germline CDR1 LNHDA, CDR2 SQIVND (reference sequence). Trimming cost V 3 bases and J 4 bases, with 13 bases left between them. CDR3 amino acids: CASSILQQSYNEQFF. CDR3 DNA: TGTGCCAGTAGTATCCTACAGCAATCATACAATGAGCAGTTCTTC.

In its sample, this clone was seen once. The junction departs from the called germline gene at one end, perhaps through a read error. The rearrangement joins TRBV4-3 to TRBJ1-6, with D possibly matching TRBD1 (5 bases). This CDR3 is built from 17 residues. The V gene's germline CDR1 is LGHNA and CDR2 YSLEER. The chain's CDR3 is CASSQASWGLSNSLLHF. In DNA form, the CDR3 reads TGCGCCAGCAGCCAAGCCTCCTGGGGCCTTTCGAATTCACTCCTCCACTTT.

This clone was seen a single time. The CDR3 is CAWKPRTSGRASHKNIQYF. DNA for the CDR3: TGTGCCTGGAAGCCAAGGACTAGCGGGAGGGCCTCACACAAAAACATTCAGTACTTC. The rearrangement uses TRBV30 and TRBJ2-4, with TRBD2 matching 15 bases. With V trimmed by 4 bases and J by 3 bases, 13 bases remained unmatched. The CDR3 runs to 19 residues. Germline V gene data show CDR1 as GTSNPN and CDR2 as SVGIG (reference sequence). Based on the CDR3 plus reference TRBV30 and TRBJ2-4, the full variable domain is SQTIHQWPATLVQPVGSPLSLECTVEGTSNPNLYWYRQAAGRGLQLLFYSVGIGQISSEVPQNLSASRPQDRQFILSSKKLLLSDSGFYLCAWKPRTSGRASHKNIQYFGAGTRLSVL.

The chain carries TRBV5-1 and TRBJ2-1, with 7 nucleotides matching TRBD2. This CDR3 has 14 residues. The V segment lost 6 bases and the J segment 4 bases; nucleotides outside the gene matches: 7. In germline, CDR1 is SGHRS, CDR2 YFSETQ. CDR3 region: CASTWGGGYNEQFF. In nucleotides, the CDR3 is TGCGCCAGCACCTGGGGGGGAGGTTACAATGAGCAGTTCTTC. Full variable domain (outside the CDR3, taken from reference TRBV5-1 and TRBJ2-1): KAGVTQTPRYLIKTRGQQVTLSCSPISGHRSVSWYQQTPGQGLQFLFEYFSETQRNKGNFPGRFSGRQFSNSRSEMNVSTLELGDSALYLCASTWGGGYNEQFFGPGTRLTVL.

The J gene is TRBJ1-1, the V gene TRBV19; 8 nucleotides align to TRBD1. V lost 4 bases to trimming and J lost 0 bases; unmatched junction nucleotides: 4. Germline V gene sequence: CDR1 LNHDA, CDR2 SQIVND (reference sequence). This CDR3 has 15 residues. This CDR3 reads CASSTPGQVNTEAFF. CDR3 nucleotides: TGTGCCAGTAGTACCCCGGGACAGGTGAACACTGAAGCTTTCTTT.

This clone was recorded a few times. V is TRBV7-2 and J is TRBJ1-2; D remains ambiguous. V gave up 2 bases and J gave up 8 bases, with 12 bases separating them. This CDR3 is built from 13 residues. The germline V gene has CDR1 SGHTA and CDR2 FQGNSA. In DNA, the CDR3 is TGTGCCAGCAGCTTATCGATAGAAACGGGCTACACCTTC. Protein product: CASSLSIETGYTF.

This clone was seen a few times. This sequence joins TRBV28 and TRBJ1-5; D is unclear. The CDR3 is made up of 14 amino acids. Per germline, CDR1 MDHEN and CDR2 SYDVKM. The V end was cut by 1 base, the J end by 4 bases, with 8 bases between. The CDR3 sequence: CASSLSRGNQPQHF. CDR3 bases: TGTGCCAGCAGTTTATCCCGGGGAAATCAGCCCCAGCATTTT.

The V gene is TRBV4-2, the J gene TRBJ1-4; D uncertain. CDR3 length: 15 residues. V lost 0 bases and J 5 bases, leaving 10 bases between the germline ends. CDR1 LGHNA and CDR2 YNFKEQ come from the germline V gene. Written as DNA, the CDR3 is TGTGCCAGCAGCCAAGATTTCGTCGTAAATGAAAAACTGTTTTTT. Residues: CASSQDFVVNEKLFF.

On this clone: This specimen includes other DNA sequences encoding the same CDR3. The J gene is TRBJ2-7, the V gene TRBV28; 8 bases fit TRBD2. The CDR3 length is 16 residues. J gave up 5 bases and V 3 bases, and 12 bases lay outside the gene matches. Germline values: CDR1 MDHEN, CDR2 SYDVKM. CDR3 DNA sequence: TGTGCCAGCAGTTTCGGACTAGCAGGAGAGGACGACGAGCAGTACTTC. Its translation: CASSFGLAGEDDEQYF.

The CDR3 loop reads CASSEHPRAGGGELFF. The CDR3 coding sequence is TGCGCCAGCAGCGAGCACCCCAGGGCAGGGGGCGGGGAGCTGTTTTTT. This chain uses TRBV4-3 with TRBJ2-2; TRBD1 matches at 7 bases. The CDR3 totals 16 residues. With 5 bases clipped from V and 7 bases from J, the junction kept 13 bases outside the gene matches. Germline values: CDR1 LGHNA, CDR2 YSLEER.

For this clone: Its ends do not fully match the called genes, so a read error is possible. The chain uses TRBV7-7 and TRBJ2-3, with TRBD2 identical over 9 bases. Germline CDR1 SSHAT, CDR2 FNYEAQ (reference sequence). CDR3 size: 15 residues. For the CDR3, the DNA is TGTGCTAGCAGCCTTCTAGCGGGAATCACAGATACGCAGTATTTT. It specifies CASSLLAGITDTQYF. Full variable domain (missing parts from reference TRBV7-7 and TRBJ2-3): GAGVSQSPRYKVTKRGQDVTLRCDPISSHATLYWYQQALGQGPEFLTYFNYEAQPDKSGLPSDRFSAERPEGSISTLTIQRTEQRDSAMYRCASSLLAGITDTQYFGPGTRLTVL.

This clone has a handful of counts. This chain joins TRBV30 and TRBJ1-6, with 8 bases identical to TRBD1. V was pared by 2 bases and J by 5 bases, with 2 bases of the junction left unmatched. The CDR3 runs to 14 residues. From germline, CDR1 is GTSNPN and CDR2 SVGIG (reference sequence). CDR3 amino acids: CAWSRGQDNSPLHF. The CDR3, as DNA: TGTGCCTGGAGTCGGGGACAGGATAATTCACCCCTCCACTTT.

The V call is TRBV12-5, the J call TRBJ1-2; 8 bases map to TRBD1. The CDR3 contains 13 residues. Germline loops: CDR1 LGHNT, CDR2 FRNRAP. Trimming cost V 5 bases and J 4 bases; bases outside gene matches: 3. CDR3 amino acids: CASGLTGGYGYTF. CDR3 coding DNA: TGTGCTAGTGGTCTCACAGGGGGCTATGGCTACACCTTC.

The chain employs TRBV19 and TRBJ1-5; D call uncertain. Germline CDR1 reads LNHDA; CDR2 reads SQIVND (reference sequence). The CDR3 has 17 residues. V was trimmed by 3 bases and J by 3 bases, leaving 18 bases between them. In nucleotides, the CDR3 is TGTGCCAGTAGTATTGGGAATTTGGGGAGGGCCAATCAGCCCCAGCATTTT. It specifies CASSIGNLGRANQPQHF.

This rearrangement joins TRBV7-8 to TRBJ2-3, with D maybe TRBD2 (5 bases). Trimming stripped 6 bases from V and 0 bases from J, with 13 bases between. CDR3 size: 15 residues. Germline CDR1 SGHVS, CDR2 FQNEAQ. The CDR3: CASRFTGLSTDTQYF. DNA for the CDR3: TGTGCCAGCAGATTTACGGGGTTAAGCACAGATACGCAGTATTTT.

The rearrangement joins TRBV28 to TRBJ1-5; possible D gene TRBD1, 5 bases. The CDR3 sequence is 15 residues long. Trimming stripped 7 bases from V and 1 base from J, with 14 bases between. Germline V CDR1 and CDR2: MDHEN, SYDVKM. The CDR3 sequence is CASTTRALSNQPQHF. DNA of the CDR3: TGTGCCAGCACCACCAGGGCCCTAAGCAATCAGCCCCAGCATTTT.